This TCR beta chain was captured by sequencing in a study of molecular identifiers for immune sequencing clone quantification. With regard to this clonotype: A much larger clonotype is one base distant, so this may be a read error.

The CDR3 consists of 15 residues. Germline V gives CDR1 LGHDT, CDR2 YNNKEL (reference sequence). TCRdb reprocessed the PCR reads via MiXCR and lists one record per CDR3 protein. The table has about 640,000 distinct CDR3 sequences, less than 20% seen once; the top ten hold 0.75% to 0.95%. Sequencing was done on a sample of naive CD8+ T cells from blood, with Jurkat cell RNA spiked in. Subset in this sample: FACS-sorted CD8+CD4-CCR7+CD45RA+ naive T cells. The V gene is TRBV3-1, the J gene TRBJ2-3; no clear D. The sequence was collected from a human donor in good health. Some libraries in this study had Jurkat cell RNA spiked in. The DNA of the CDR3 is TGTGCCAACAGCCAGACCTGGTGGCCCCAGGATACGCAGTATTTT. Its translation is CANSQTWWPQDTQYF.